These 12 T cell receptor beta chains share one sample of origin, sequenced in a study of shared clonotypes between healthy human individuals. The table came from immunoSEQ multiplex PCR; TCRdb's copy has only in-frame clones and leaves some out. Seen here are roughly 1.5 million clones, 95% to 99% observed once, and the top ten hold approximately 0.45%. The sample consisted of naive CD4+ T cells sorted from blood. Subset meaning: CD45RA+ positively selected. The receptors here all came from a man aged 25 to 45 in good health.

On this clone itself: Other DNA sequences in this specimen translate into the identical CDR3. The chain recombines TRBV9 with TRBJ2-7; D gene uncertain. Germline V gene data show CDR1 as SGDLS and CDR2 as YYNGEE. V gave up 0 bases and J gave up 3 bases, with 10 bases separating them. The CDR3 covers 14 residues. CDR3 nucleotide sequence: TGTGCCAGCAGCGTAGAGGTCGGCAGCTACGAGCAGTACTTC. This codes for CASSVEVGSYEQYF.

V usage is TRBV28 and J usage is TRBJ2-7, with D tentatively TRBD2 (6 bases). V shed 8 bases and J shed 3 bases, with 23 bases lying between them. The CDR3 is made up of 16 amino acids. Germline CDR1 is MDHEN and CDR2 is SYDVKM. The CDR3 is CASEAQGQGGHYEQYF. The CDR3 DNA reads as TGTGCCAGCGAAGCCCAAGGGCAGGGAGGTCACTACGAGCAGTACTTC. Supplemented by reference TRBV28 and TRBJ2-7, the full variable domain reads DVKVTQSSRYLVKRTGEKVFLECVQDMDHENMFWYRQDPGLGLRLIYFSYDVKMKEKGDIPEGYSVSREKKERFSLILESASTNQTSMYLCASEAQGQGGHYEQYFGPGTRLTVT.

This clone occurred a few times. The chain uses TRBV19 and TRBJ2-7, with no clear D. Trimming stripped 5 bases from V and 0 bases from J, with 14 bases between. Germline CDR1 LNHDA, CDR2 SQIVND (reference sequence). CDR3 length equals 15 residues. CDR3 nucleotide sequence: TGTGCCAGTAGTCCCTCACCAGCAGGCTCCTACGAGCAGTACTTC. Residues: CASSPSPAGSYEQYF.

The chain is built from TRBV5-5 and TRBJ2-7; D remains ambiguous. In germline, CDR1 is SGHKS, CDR2 YYEKEE (reference sequence). V lost 3 bases and J lost 4, with 14 bases in between. CDR3 length equals 14 residues. The CDR3: CASSSTYESYEQYF. CDR3 nucleotide sequence: TGTGCCAGCAGCTCGACTTATGAATCTTACGAGCAGTACTTC.

J is TRBJ1-1 and V is TRBV5-1; TRBD1 might be the D (5 bases). Per the germline V gene, CDR1 is SGHRS and CDR2 is YFSETQ. Trimming removed 5 bases at V and 0 bases at J, with 11 bases between. The CDR3 length is 14 residues. The CDR3 here is CASSRDSMNTEAFF. The DNA of the CDR3 is TGCGCCAGCAGTCGCGACAGCATGAACACTGAAGCTTTCTTT.

The chain couples TRBV27 to TRBJ2-7; 9 positions match TRBD1. V trimming: 5 bases; J trimming: 2 bases; junction bases outside the gene matches: 10. The CDR3 runs to 16 residues. Germline loops: CDR1 MNHEY, CDR2 SMNVEV (reference sequence). The CDR3 nucleotides read TGTGCCAGCAGTAGAACCCCCGGGACAGGGACCTACGAGCAGTACTTC. It yields the protein CASSRTPGTGTYEQYF.

Notes on this clone: Other DNA sequences in the same sample also yield this CDR3. The chain couples TRBV5-1 to TRBJ2-1; 9 positions agree with TRBD2. V dropped 4 bases and J dropped 2; count of bases not matched to a gene: 4. This CDR3 comprises 15 residues. Germline CDR1 reads SGHRS; CDR2 reads YFSETQ. In nucleotides, the CDR3 is TGCGCCAGCAGCCTGACTAGCGGAGCCTACAATGAGCAGTTCTTC. The encoded protein is CASSLTSGAYNEQFF.

The J gene is TRBJ2-1, the V gene TRBV11-2, with D possibly being TRBD1 (6 bases). V was shortened by 1 base and J by 6 bases, with 10 bases between the two germline ends. Germline-derived CDR1 and CDR2 are SGHAT and FQNNGV. This CDR3 is built from 14 residues. The CDR3 DNA follows: TGTGCCAGCAGCTTAGCAGGGGTGAGCAATGAGCAGTTCTTC. This encodes CASSLAGVSNEQFF.

In this sample, this clone turned up once. The chain has TRBV28 and TRBJ1-5, with D possibly TRBD1 on 6 matching bases. V was cut by 3 bases and J by 7 bases, with 13 bases left in between. Germline V gene data show CDR1 as MDHEN and CDR2 as SYDVKM. There are 14 residues in the CDR3. CDR3 sequence reads: CASSLVEGGQPQHF. CDR3 in DNA: TGTGCCAGCAGTTTGGTGGAGGGGGGGCAGCCCCAGCATTTT.

This clone was counted a single time. This chain uses TRBV5-1 with TRBJ1-4, with TRBD1 as a possible D gene (6 bases). V was pared by 0 bases and J by 1 base, with 7 bases between. This CDR3 spans 15 amino acids. Germline V gene data show CDR1 as SGHRS and CDR2 as YFSETQ. The CDR3 is CASSLGDITNEKLFF. DNA of the CDR3: TGCGCCAGCAGCTTGGGGGACATAACTAATGAAAAACTGTTTTTT. Together with reference TRBV5-1 and TRBJ1-4, the CDR3 gives the full variable domain: KAGVTQTPRYLIKTRGQQVTLSCSPISGHRSVSWYQQTPGQGLQFLFEYFSETQRNKGNFPGRFSGRQFSNSRSEMNVSTLELGDSALYLCASSLGDITNEKLFFGSGTQLSVL.

The V and J genes are TRBV30 and TRBJ2-7; the match to TRBD2 covers 8 bases. Germline CDR1 is GTSNPN and CDR2 is SVGIG (reference sequence). CDR3 length equals 14 residues. V lost 1 base, J lost 3 bases, and 5 bases stayed unmatched. The CDR3 bases are TGTGCCTGGAGTGGACTAGCGTTACTCTACGAGCAGTACTTC. This gives the protein CAWSGLALLYEQYF.

The chain combines TRBV19 with TRBJ2-1; D perhaps matches TRBD2 (6 bases). Trimming removed 10 bases from V and 0 bases from J, with 16 bases in between. Germline V gives CDR1 LNHDA, CDR2 SQIVND (reference sequence). The CDR3 runs 15 residues. The chain's CDR3 is CATPPTGDSYNEQFF. The CDR3 DNA sequence: TGTGCCACCCCCCCAACGGGGGACTCCTACAATGAGCAGTTCTTC.